This T cell receptor (beta chain) appears in the sequencing data of a study of Ad26.COV2.S vaccination and SARS-CoV-2 variants. Whole-study context: The study gave Ad26.COV2.S intramuscularly, once or twice 56 days apart.

A word on this clone: The antigen is unknown.

Some clones are missing from TCRdb's copy, which holds only in-frame ones; the method was immunoSEQ multiplex PCR. The sample carries about 350,000 clones, less than 90% recorded once. Germline values: CDR1 LNHDA, CDR2 SQIVND (reference sequence). This CDR3 is built from 15 residues. Trimming took off 7 bases at V and 4 bases at J, with 19 bases between the two ends. Treatment: some 20 received Ad26.COV2.S at low or high dose, single or two shots; about 5 received placebo; per-sample allocation not given. Collection of samples fell on day 63 after the first vaccine or placebo injection. Study outcomes and limitations: People who got the vaccine or the placebo had similar non-spike TCR breadth. Participants in the vaccine arm had higher spike-specific TCR breadth; placebo recipients had lower.

The source of this sequence is a person aged 18 to 65 who received the Ad26.COV2.S COVID-19 vaccine or a placebo. The rearrangement joins TRBV19 to TRBJ1-2, with D uncertain. Sequenced here: peripheral blood, sampled in a trial of Ad26.COV2.S vaccine versus placebo. The DNA for the CDR3 is TGTGCCAGTACCCCCAGTGGCCGGCCCTTCTATGGCTACACCTTC. Translation: CASTPSGRPFYGYTF.